This TCR beta chain appears in the sequencing data of a study of blood T cell repertoires in COVID-19. Study summary: Italy, Spain and the United States were the sources of the convalescent and acute COVID-19 samples. Sources were T cells, B-cell-depleted T cells, or PBMCs; the material itself was cDNA or gDNA.

Germline lookup yields CDR1 GTSNPN and CDR2 SVGIG (reference sequence). The CDR3 sequence is 14 residues long. V lost 4 bases to trimming and J lost 3 bases, with 15 bases between them. In the original processing: Amplification from reference gene primers served as the basis for estimated nucleated cell counts. The protocol was immunoSEQ multiplex PCR, while the TCRdb copy is restricted to in-frame clones and leaves out a portion. The D gene and trimming were derived from the DNA, and the V and J assignments and clone size from that table. There are roughly 170,000 clones in the sample; about 80% occur only once, and roughly 6.8% lies in the top ten.

The chain has TRBV30 and TRBJ1-1; D might be TRBD1 (5 bases). The sample comprised peripheral blood. The sequence derives from a human donor in a cohort sampled during active COVID-19. The CDR3 loop is CAWTETGLDTEAFF. DNA of the CDR3: TGTGCCTGGACCGAAACAGGCCTGGACACTGAAGCTTTCTTT. Using reference TRBV30 and TRBJ1-1 for the parts outside the CDR3, the full variable domain is SQTIHQWPATLVQPVGSPLSLECTVEGTSNPNLYWYRQAAGRGLQLLFYSVGIGQISSEVPQNLSASRPQDRQFILSSKKLLLSDSGFYLCAWTETGLDTEAFFGQGTRLTVV.